This T cell receptor (beta chain) derives from a study of blood T cell repertoires in COVID-19 (dated by TCRdb to the early 2020s). For the study in its entirety: For ImmuneRACE Cohort 3, a participant was defined as recovered based on two consecutive negative NP/OP PCR tests, clearance by a healthcare professional, or resolution of symptoms. Samples covering the acute and convalescent phases of COVID-19 were provided by collaborators in the United States, Italy and Spain. The prospective study material was composed of cDNA or gDNA derived from T cells, B-cell-depleted T cells, or PBMCs. Subjects who had been exposed to COVID-19, were actively infected with it, or had recovered from it provided the deeply sampled blood TCRbeta repertoires that made up the dataset. The repertoires were made available in a free public database intended to serve as a resource for research on the immune response to SARS-CoV-2. The samples were drawn from the first 160 participants of the ongoing ImmuneRACE study and from more than 1,000 subjects provided by 6 global collaborators. Nearly every sample came with metadata listing a de-identified subject ID, COVID-19 status, age in years and sex. HLA class I and class II types, where available, came from metadata supplied by the sample provider rather than from assay-based typing. General study outcomes and caveats: How much clinical and demographic metadata was included differed by source and by participant, and the metadata was provided uncurated.

The immunoSEQ Assay, a bias-controlled multiplex PCR, was used to amplify TCRbeta CDR3 regions from genomic DNA. The authors' pipeline ran thus. Within the assay, amplification of reference gene primers was used to estimate how many nucleated cells each sample contained. To quantify the absolute abundance of each unique TCRbeta CDR3 rearrangement, sequence reads were collapsed and filtered. For each sample, productive Simpson clonality was calculated as the square root of Simpson's diversity index across productive rearrangements. The clones in this table, taken by TCRdb from immuneACCESS, are in-frame only. Not every clone is retained; where verified, under half of the shortfall comes from an unresolved V gene, and the cause of the rest is unknown. From that table come the V and J calls and clone size; the DNA was used to work out D and trimming. The sample contains roughly 200,000 clones, about 88% of them found a single time. In total, the top ten clones hold 20% to 25% of the sample.

Regarding this clone: It has no known antigen specificity. One base away there is no much larger clone; base qualities are not given.

Enrolling through a virtual design, the prospective study's participants ranged in age from roughly 18 to 89 years and lived across roughly 23 United States geographic areas. To assign participants to cohorts, the prospective study relied on clinical history that participants themselves reported in a screening survey and a study questionnaire. In the prospective study, mobile phlebotomists collected whole blood, serum and a nasopharyngeal or oropharyngeal swab from each participant. Participants in the prospective study had the option to provide additional blood draws and questionnaires over an approximately 2-month period. Prospective study blood samples were shipped either frozen or at room temperature before DNA extraction. V and J are truncated by 4 bases and 8 bases respectively, leaving an intervening sequence of 14 bases. The CDR3 measures 13 amino acids from cysteine to phenylalanine. Kept here is only the CDR3 DNA, which spans 39 bases and is read in frame from base 1.

The rearrangement joined TRBV12-3 or TRBV12-4 to TRBJ1-1; a confident D gene designation cannot be given. Material for sequencing was PBMCs or T cells enriched from blood (not recorded which). This TCR came from a woman aged 40-49 years in a cohort exposed to, infected with or recovered from COVID-19 (not recorded which). The nucleotide sequence is TGTGCCAGCAGTTACCTGATCGCACACGAAGCTTTCTTT. This encodes CASSYLIAHEAFF.